This TCR beta chain was captured by sequencing in a study of blood T cell repertoires in COVID-19. Study background: Sites across the United States, Italy and Spain contributed samples from acute and convalescent COVID-19. The cDNA or gDNA used as material had been derived from T cells, B-cell-depleted T cells, or PBMCs.

As handled by the study authors: The authors estimated nucleated cell counts from reference gene primer amplification. TCRdb's table, derived via immunoSEQ multiplex PCR, lists solely in-frame clones and lacks some. D and trimming were read from the DNA, whereas the V and J calls and clone size are those reported in that table. The data hold over 70,000 clones, with more than 75% observed a single time. This TCR was sampled from a human donor in a cohort sampled during active COVID-19. Sequencing was performed on peripheral blood.

This chain's CDR3 is CASSLKIFSYEQYF. The CDR3 DNA follows: TGTGCCAGCAGCTTGAAAATATTTTCCTACGAGCAGTACTTC. The V and J genes are TRBV5-6 and TRBJ2-7; D not certain. Trimming shortened V by 1 base and J by 1 base, and 9 bases separated the two germline ends. Germline lookup yields CDR1 SGHDT and CDR2 YYEEEE. There are 14 residues in the CDR3. Full variable domain (missing parts from reference TRBV5-6 and TRBJ2-7): DAGVTQSPTHLIKTRGQQVTLRCSPKSGHDTVSWYQQALGQGPQFIFQYYEEEERQRGNFPDRFSGHQFPNYSSELNVNALLLGDSALYLCASSLKIFSYEQYFGPGTRLTVT.